This record looks at one TCR beta chain sequence and its context. The target antigen is unknown. The data originate from a study of T-cell memory formation after mild COVID-19. Overall study results and limits: Prior to infection, memory already included some responding clones, suggesting cross-reactive memory joined.

cDNA libraries for TCR alpha and TCR beta, carrying sample barcodes and UMIs, came from 5'RACE with constant-segment primers. Each CDR3 protein gets one entry after TCRdb re-called the 5' RACE reads with MiXCR. Among hundreds of thousands of distinct CDR3 sequences listed, roughly 14% were seen once. CDR1 is MNHEY, CDR2 SVGAGI, per germline. The CDR3 length is 18 residues. V shed 2 bases, J shed 2 bases, and the junction held 10 bases outside the gene matches. The rearrangement links TRBV6-5 to TRBJ2-1; 9 bases are shared with TRBD2. Sequenced sample: PBMCs or a T cell subset sorted from them (not recorded which). The clonotype originates from an adult woman who had mild COVID-19 (a few samples of this study predate the infection). Cell type and time point are not known. The CDR3 DNA is TGTGCCAGCAGTTACACATTAGCGGGAGTTGAGCCCTACAATGAGCAGTTCTTC. This encodes CASSYTLAGVEPYNEQFF.